What follows are 20 T cell receptor beta chains derived from one specimen sequenced in a study of shared clonotypes between healthy human individuals. The assay was immunoSEQ multiplex PCR, and TCRdb's table has in-frame clones only and misses some. The top ten clones hold 1.5% of a sample with some 1 million clones, about 75% of them seen once. Sequenced material: memory CD4+ T cells sorted from blood. Noted subset: CD45RA-negative fraction. These receptors were obtained from a man in his late teens or twenties in good health.

The V gene is TRBV28, the J gene TRBJ1-2, with D perhaps matching TRBD1 (5 bases). Germline CDR1 is MDHEN and CDR2 is SYDVKM. Trimming stripped 5 bases from V and 5 bases from J, with 15 bases between. This CDR3 spans 14 amino acids. CDR3 nucleotides: TGTGCCAGCAGTATGCCGGGACGTCGGTATGGCTACACCTTC. Amino acid sequence: CASSMPGRRYGYTF.

The V and J genes are TRBV28 and TRBJ2-5; D not certain. Per germline, CDR1 MDHEN and CDR2 SYDVKM. CDR3 length: 14 amino acids. The ends were cut back, 5 bases at V and 5 bases at J, with 15 bases in the middle. DNA of the CDR3: TGTGCCAGCAGTCTCCAGTCGATAGGGGAGACCCAGTACTTC. Its protein product is CASSLQSIGETQYF.

This clone was observed a handful of times. The CDR3 is CASSPPNRGQNEKLFF. The CDR3, as DNA: TGCGCCAGCAGCCCTCCCAACAGGGGACAAAATGAAAAACTGTTTTTT. The rearrangement joins TRBV5-1 to TRBJ1-4; 7 bases map to TRBD1. There are 16 residues in the CDR3. The V segment lost 4 bases and the J segment 5 bases; nucleotides outside the gene matches: 11. CDR1 is SGHRS and CDR2 is YFSETQ in the germline V gene.

J is TRBJ2-6 and V is TRBV15, with D tentatively TRBD1 or TRBD2 (5 bases each). The length of the CDR3 is 17 residues. Germline loops: CDR1 LNHNV, CDR2 YYDKDF (reference sequence). The V and J ends lost 8 bases and 3 bases respectively, with 20 bases between them. CDR3 sequence: CATRISGTAFGANVLTF. For the CDR3, the DNA is TGTGCCACCCGAATATCCGGGACGGCGTTTGGGGCCAACGTCCTGACTTTC.

This rearrangement joins TRBV6-1 to TRBJ1-1; the match to TRBD1 covers 9 bases. The germline V gene has CDR1 MNHNS and CDR2 SASEGT. Trimming took 4 bases from V and 0 from J; bases not matched to a gene: 6. The CDR3 sequence is 16 residues long. The CDR3 reads CASSGTGVGMNTEAFF. The CDR3 nucleotides are TGTGCCAGCAGTGGGACAGGGGTGGGAATGAACACTGAAGCTTTCTTT.

The chain employs TRBV7-8 and TRBJ2-7, with D possibly TRBD2 on 5 matching bases. The germline CDR1 and CDR2 sequences are SGHVS and FQNEAQ. The CDR3 is made up of 14 amino acids. The V end lost 4 bases, the J end lost 6 bases, and 16 bases lay between the germline ends. DNA for the CDR3: TGTGCCAGCAGCTCGGGAAAAATTCTATCCGAGCAGTACTTC. Amino acid sequence: CASSSGKILSEQYF.

This clone has a handful of counts. The chain carries TRBV2 and TRBJ1-4, with a weak D call TRBD1 (6 bases). This CDR3 spans 15 amino acids. V was shortened by 6 bases and J by 5 bases, with 16 bases between the two germline ends. Germline V CDR1 and CDR2: SNHLY, FYNNEI. CDR3 nucleotides: TGTGCCAGCAGCCCCTGGGGGGGGGCGAATGAAAAACTGTTTTTT. It is translated as CASSPWGGANEKLFF.

This clone was counted a single time. V usage is TRBV13 and J usage is TRBJ2-3, with no clear D. Trimming took off 6 bases at V and 3 bases at J, with 25 bases between the two ends. This CDR3 has 18 amino acids. The germline gives CDR1 PRHDT, CDR2 FYEKMQ (reference sequence). The CDR3 sequence is CASRCLTCSINRTDTQYF. As DNA, the CDR3 is TGTGCCAGCAGATGTCTTACCTGTAGTATAAATCGTACAGATACGCAGTATTTT.

V and J are TRBV27 and TRBJ2-2; 8 bases are a match to TRBD1. The CDR3 extends over 16 amino acids. J was trimmed by 6 bases and V by 6 bases; bases with no gene match: 12. Germline V lookup: CDR1 MNHEY, CDR2 SMNVEV (reference sequence). DNA of the CDR3: TGTGCCAGCAGAACCGATCGGACAGGGCGGCCCGGGGAGCTGTTTTTT. This gives the protein CASRTDRTGRPGELFF.

This clone was seen just once. V usage is TRBV29-1 and J usage is TRBJ1-2, with 7 bases lining up with TRBD1. The junction had 7 bases not matched to a gene; V was cut back by 6 bases and J by 6 bases. The CDR3 spans 12 residues. CDR1 is SQVTM, CDR2 ANQGSEA, per germline. The CDR3 protein is CSVGTALDGYTF. The CDR3 DNA reads TGCAGCGTGGGGACAGCCCTCGATGGCTACACCTTC.

J is TRBJ2-3 and V is TRBV11-2; TRBD2 matches at 7 bases. V lost 5 bases to trimming and J lost 4 bases; unmatched junction nucleotides: 12. The CDR3 extends over 16 amino acids. CDR1 is SGHAT, CDR2 FQNNGV, per germline. As DNA, the CDR3 is TGTGCCAGCAGCCCCCCCCAGCGGGGCTTTGCAGATACGCAGTATTTT. Its translation: CASSPPQRGFADTQYF.

The rearrangement links TRBV6-1 to TRBJ1-5; TRBD1 matches at 7 bases. The CDR3 has 16 residues. V dropped 3 bases and J dropped 4; count of bases not matched to a gene: 9. Per the germline V gene, CDR1 is MNHNS and CDR2 is SASEGT. In nucleotides, the CDR3 is TGTGCCAGCAGTGAGATAGCGGGACAGAAAAATCAGCCCCAGCATTTT. Amino acid sequence: CASSEIAGQKNQPQHF.

J is TRBJ2-2 and V is TRBV19; 7 bases align to TRBD1. V lost 6 bases and J lost 3; bases outside the gene matches: 4. The CDR3 is 14 amino acids. CDR1 LNHDA and CDR2 SQIVND come from the germline V gene (reference sequence). The CDR3 spells CASRTQGYTGELFF. The CDR3 bases are TGTGCCAGTAGGACACAGGGGTACACCGGGGAGCTGTTTTTT. Looking up the rest from reference TRBV19 and TRBJ2-2 gives the full variable domain: DGGITQSPKYLFRKEGQNVTLSCEQNLNHDAMYWYRQDPGQGLRLIYYSQIVNDFQKGDIAEGYSVSREKKESFPLTVTSAQKNPTAFYLCASRTQGYTGELFFGEGSRLTVL.

V is TRBV7-6 and J is TRBJ2-5; TRBD1 or TRBD2 may be the D gene (5 bases each). The germline V gene encodes CDR1 SGHVS and CDR2 FNYEAQ. Deletions cut 2 bases from V and 4 bases from J, with 23 bases between. The CDR3 is 18 amino acids. CDR3 nucleotide sequence: TGTGCCAGCAGCTTAAGGGACGCTCATTTCCTCCCAGCAGAGACCCAGTACTTC. Its protein is CASSLRDAHFLPAETQYF.

The chain combines TRBV7-8 with TRBJ2-7; maybe TRBD1 (6 bases). The CDR3 spans 17 residues. The germline CDR1 and CDR2 sequences are SGHVS and FQNEAQ. Trimming removed 1 base from V and 0 bases from J, with 16 bases in between. The CDR3 protein is CASSLVRWQGPSYEQYF. The CDR3 coding sequence is TGTGCCAGCAGCTTAGTCCGCTGGCAGGGGCCCTCCTACGAGCAGTACTTC.

V is TRBV9 and J is TRBJ2-7, with D perhaps matching TRBD1 or TRBD2 (5 bases each). CDR3 length: 14 residues. The V gene lost 0 bases and the J gene lost 6 bases, with 13 bases spanning the gap. The germline CDR1 and CDR2 sequences are SGDLS and YYNGEE. The CDR3 region is CASSVGGLVGEQYF. CDR3 nucleotide sequence: TGTGCCAGCAGCGTAGGGGGGTTAGTGGGCGAGCAGTACTTC.

V is TRBV28 and J is TRBJ1-1; D unresolved. Germline CDR1 reads MDHEN; CDR2 reads SYDVKM. This CDR3 is built from 14 residues. V dropped 1 base and J dropped 5 bases, with 11 bases sitting between them. The CDR3 bases are TGTGCCAGCAGTTTATACCGGAAAGGGACTGAAGCTTTCTTT. As protein: CASSLYRKGTEAFF.

This sequence joins TRBV18 and TRBJ2-2, with TRBD2 matching 10 bases. This CDR3 spans 18 amino acids. Germline trimming cut 3 bases from V and 4 bases from J; bases unmatched to any gene: 11. Germline lookup yields CDR1 KGHSH and CDR2 LQKENI. The CDR3 DNA follows: TGTGCCAGCTCACCCTCATACAGCGGGGGGGCCGTCACCGGGGAGCTGTTTTTT. Amino acid sequence: CASSPSYSGGAVTGELFF.

The chain has TRBV19 and TRBJ2-7; TRBD1 agrees at 8 bases. The CDR3 has 14 residues. In germline, CDR1 is LNHDA, CDR2 SQIVND (reference sequence). V was pared by 4 bases and J by 3 bases, with 5 bases of the junction left unmatched. CDR3 sequence: CASSKRQGNYEQYF. Written as DNA, the CDR3 is TGTGCCAGTAGTAAAAGACAGGGGAACTACGAGCAGTACTTC. The full variable domain, its missing parts supplied by reference TRBV19 and TRBJ2-7, is DGGITQSPKYLFRKEGQNVTLSCEQNLNHDAMYWYRQDPGQGLRLIYYSQIVNDFQKGDIAEGYSVSREKKESFPLTVTSAQKNPTAFYLCASSKRQGNYEQYFGPGTRLTVT.

V and J are TRBV11-3 and TRBJ2-3, with no clear D. The CDR3 loop spans 16 amino acids. Trimming pared 0 bases from V and 1 base from J, leaving 11 bases between. CDR1 SGHNT and CDR2 YENEEA come from the germline V gene. The CDR3 region has the DNA TGTGCCAGCAGCTTAGACGGGCGCTACGGCACAGATACGCAGTATTTT. Amino acids: CASSLDGRYGTDTQYF.